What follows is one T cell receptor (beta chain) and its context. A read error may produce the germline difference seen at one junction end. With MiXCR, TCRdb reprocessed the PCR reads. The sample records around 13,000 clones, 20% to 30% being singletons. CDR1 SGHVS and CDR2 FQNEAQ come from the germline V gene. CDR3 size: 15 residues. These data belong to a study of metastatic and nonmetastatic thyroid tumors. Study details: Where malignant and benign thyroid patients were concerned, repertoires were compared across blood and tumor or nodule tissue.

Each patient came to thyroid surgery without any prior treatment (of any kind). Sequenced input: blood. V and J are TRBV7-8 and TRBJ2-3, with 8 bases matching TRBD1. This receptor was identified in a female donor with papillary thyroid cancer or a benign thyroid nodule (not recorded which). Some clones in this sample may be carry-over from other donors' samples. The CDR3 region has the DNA TGTGCCAGCAGCTTGGTCCCAGGGGGCGCAGATACGCATCATTTT. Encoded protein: CASSLVPGGADTHHF.